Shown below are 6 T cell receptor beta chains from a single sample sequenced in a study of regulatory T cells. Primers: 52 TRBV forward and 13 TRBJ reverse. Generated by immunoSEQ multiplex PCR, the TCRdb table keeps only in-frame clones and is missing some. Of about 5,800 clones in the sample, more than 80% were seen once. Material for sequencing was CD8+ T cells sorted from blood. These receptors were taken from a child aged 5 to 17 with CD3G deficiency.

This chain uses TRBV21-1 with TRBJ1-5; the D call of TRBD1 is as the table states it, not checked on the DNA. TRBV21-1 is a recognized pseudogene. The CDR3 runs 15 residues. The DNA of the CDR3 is TGTGCCAGCAGCAACCGGACAGGGGGCAATCAGCCCCAGCATTTT. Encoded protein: CASSNRTGGNQPQHF.

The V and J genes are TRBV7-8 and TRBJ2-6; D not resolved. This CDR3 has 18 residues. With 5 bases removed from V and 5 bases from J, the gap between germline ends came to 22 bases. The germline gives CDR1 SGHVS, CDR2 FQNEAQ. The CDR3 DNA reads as TGTGCCAGCAGCGAAGGATCTTACCCACAAAGTCGGGCCAACGTCCTGACTTTC. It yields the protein CASSEGSYPQSRANVLTF.

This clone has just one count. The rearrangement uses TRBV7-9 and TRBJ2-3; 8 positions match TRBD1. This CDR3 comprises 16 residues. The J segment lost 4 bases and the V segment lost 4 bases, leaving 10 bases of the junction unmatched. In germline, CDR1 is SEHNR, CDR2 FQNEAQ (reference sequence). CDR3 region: CASSSLTGETSDTQYF. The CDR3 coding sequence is TGTGCCAGCAGCTCACTGACAGGGGAGACATCAGATACGCAGTATTTT.

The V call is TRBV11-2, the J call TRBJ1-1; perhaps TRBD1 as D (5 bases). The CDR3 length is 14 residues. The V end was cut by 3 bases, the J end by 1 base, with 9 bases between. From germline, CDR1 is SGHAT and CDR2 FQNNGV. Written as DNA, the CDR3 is TGTGCCAGCAGCTTGGGGACGGCGAACACTGAAGCTTTCTTT. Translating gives CASSLGTANTEAFF.

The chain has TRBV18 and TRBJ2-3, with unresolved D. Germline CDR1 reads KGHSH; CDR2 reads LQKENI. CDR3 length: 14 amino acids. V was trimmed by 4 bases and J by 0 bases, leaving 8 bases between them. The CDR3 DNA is TGTGCCAGCTCACGGGGAAAAAGCACAGATACGCAGTATTTT. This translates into CASSRGKSTDTQYF. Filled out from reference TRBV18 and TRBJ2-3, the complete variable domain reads NAGVMQNPRHLVRRRGQEARLRCSPMKGHSHVYWYRQLPEEGLKFMVYLQKENIIDESGMPKERFSAEFPKEGPSILRIQQVVRGDSAAYFCASSRGKSTDTQYFGPGTRLTVL.

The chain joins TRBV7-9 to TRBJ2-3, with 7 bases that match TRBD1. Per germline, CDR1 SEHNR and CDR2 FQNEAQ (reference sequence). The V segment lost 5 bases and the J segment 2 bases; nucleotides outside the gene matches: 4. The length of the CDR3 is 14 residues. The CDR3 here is CASSPTGFTDTQYF. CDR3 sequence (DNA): TGTGCCAGCAGCCCGACAGGGTTCACAGATACGCAGTATTTT.